This is a list of T cell receptor beta chains from one sample in a study of beta chain features in type 1 diabetes. The method was immunoSEQ multiplex PCR; TCRdb's version includes in-frame clones alone and lacks a portion of them. The data hold about 410,000 clones, with approximately 14% observed a single time. Sequencing was performed on naive CD4+ T cells from blood. These TCRs come from a man between 25 and 39 years old in good health. Each CDR3 is given with its conserved first and last residue. D genes are given only for firm matches. For some rows the clone size is stated as once, few or many, or as a class when expanded; others skip it.

v_gene	d_gene	abundance	j_gene	CDR3nt	CDR3aa
TRBV9	-	-	TRBJ1-2	TGTGCCAGCAGCGTAGATAGAGGGCGAGACTATGGCTACACCTTC	CASSVDRGRDYGYTF
TRBV15	-	-	TRBJ1-1	TGTGCCACCAGCAGAAACACTGAAGCTTTCTTT	CATSRNTEAFF
TRBV19	-	-	TRBJ2-5	TGTGCCAGTAGACAGCGCCAATCCCAAGAGACCCAGTACTTC	CASRQRQSQETQYF
TRBV19	-	few	TRBJ2-6	TGTGCCAGTAAGGGGCGTTACTCTGGGGCCAACGTCCTGACTTTC	CASKGRYSGANVLTF
TRBV7-2	TRBD1	-	TRBJ1-2	TGTGCCAGCAGGCCTCAAACAGGGGACTATGGCTACACCTTC	CASRPQTGDYGYTF
TRBV28	-	few	TRBJ2-2	TGTGCCAGCAGTTTTCCCGGGGAGCTGTTTTTT	CASSFPGELFF
TRBV29-1	-	-	TRBJ2-5	TGCAGCGTTGGAGCGGCGGGCGGTGAGACCCAGTACTTC	CSVGAAGGETQYF
TRBV5-6	TRBD1	once	TRBJ1-2	TGTGCCAGCAGCCGGGGACAGGGCTATGGCTACACCTTC	CASSRGQGYGYTF
TRBV11-2	-	-	TRBJ2-7	TGTGCCAGCAGCTTATACCACTACGAGCAGTACTTC	CASSLYHYEQYF
TRBV27	TRBD1	-	TRBJ2-7	TGTGCCAGCAGTTTATCCGGACAGGCGCGCTACGAGCAGTACTTC	CASSLSGQARYEQYF
TRBV29-1	TRBD2	few	TRBJ2-1	TGCAGACACCTGCGGGGGGGCCCAGATGAGCAGTTCTTC	CRHLRGGPDEQFF
TRBV4-3	-	-	TRBJ2-5	TGCGCCAGCAGCCAAGATAAGAGGGGGTTAACCCAGTACTTC	CASSQDKRGLTQYF
TRBV28	TRBD2	few	TRBJ2-7	TGTGCCAGCAGTCCCTCTAGCGGGGGAGCTTACGAGCAGTACTTC	CASSPSSGGAYEQYF
TRBV9	-	few	TRBJ1-5	TGTGCCAGCAGCGCACAGGGACATAGCAATCAGCCCCAGCATTTT	CASSAQGHSNQPQHF
TRBV7-2	TRBD1	few	TRBJ2-5	TGTGCCAGCAGCCGAACAACAGGGGGCCAAGAGACCCAGTACTTC	CASSRTTGGQETQYF
TRBV5-1	-	few	TRBJ1-2	TGCGCCAGCAGCTTGACCAACTATGGCTACACCTTC	CASSLTNYGYTF
TRBV5-4	-	-	TRBJ2-2	TGTGCCAGCAGCCCAGCAGGGAGTTCCACCGGGGAGCTGTTTTTT	CASSPAGSSTGELFF
TRBV4-3	TRBD1	-	TRBJ2-7	TGCGCCAGCAGCCAAGAGACAGGGGCTGCCGACGAGCAGTACTTC	CASSQETGAADEQYF
TRBV7-2	TRBD1	few	TRBJ1-1	TGTGCCAGCAGCTTTGACAGGGGATTGTCTGAAGCTTTCTTT	CASSFDRGLSEAFF
TRBV30	-	-	TRBJ2-2	TGTGCCTGGAATACCGTCACCGGGGAGCTGTTTTTT	CAWNTVTGELFF
TRBV7-2	-	few	TRBJ2-3	TGTGCCAGCAGCCCCGGACAGAGACGCACAGATACGCAGTATTTT	CASSPGQRRTDTQYF
TRBV4-3	-	-	TRBJ2-1	TGCGCCAGCAGCCAAGGTCCGGGCAATGAGCAGTTCTTC	CASSQGPGNEQFF
TRBV14	-	many	TRBJ2-6	TGTGCCAGCAGCCAAGCTGGGGCCAACGTCCTGACTTTC	CASSQAGANVLTF
TRBV6-5	-	-	TRBJ2-1	TGTGCCAGCAGCCGACACAATGAGCAGTTCTTC	CASSRHNEQFF
TRBV1	-	few	TRBJ2-1	TGCACCAGCAGCCCCTGGGGACTAGCGGGGGTCTCATCAGACAATGAGCAGTTCTTC	CTSSPWGLAGVSSDNEQFF
TRBV4-3	-	few	TRBJ1-2	TGCGCCAGCAGCCCCGACAGGAACTATGGCTACACCTTC	CASSPDRNYGYTF
TRBV14	TRBD1	once	TRBJ1-2	TGTGCCAGCAGCCAAAACAGGGGTAACTATGGCTACACCTTC	CASSQNRGNYGYTF
TRBV4-3	-	-	TRBJ1-5	TGCGCCAGCAGCCAAGGTTCAGGCCAAGACAATCAGCCCCAGCATTTT	CASSQGSGQDNQPQHF
TRBV4-1	TRBD1	-	TRBJ1-2	TGCGCCAGCAGCGACTCGGGACAGGGGACTGGCGGCTACACCTTC	CASSDSGQGTGGYTF
TRBV30	-	few	TRBJ2-3	TGTGCCTGGCGGATCTCAGATACGCAGTATTTT	CAWRISDTQYF
TRBV7-9	TRBD2	-	TRBJ2-5	TGTGCCAGCAGCTTAGCCGGTAGCGGGAGGGCCCAAGAGACCCAGTACTTC	CASSLAGSGRAQETQYF
TRBV10-3	-	few	TRBJ2-5	TGTGCCATCAGTGAGCTGGCGGCCCAAGAGACCCAGTACTTC	CAISELAAQETQYF
TRBV18	-	-	TRBJ2-5	TGTGCCAGCTCACCAGCGGGGCTTCAAGAGACCCAGTACTTC	CASSPAGLQETQYF
TRBV7-9	-	-	TRBJ1-1	TGTGCCAGCAGCCGACGAGAGGTGAACACTGAAGCTTTCTTT	CASSRREVNTEAFF
TRBV19	TRBD1	-	TRBJ2-5	TGTGCCAGTAGTACGATGACAGGGGGCTTCGAGACCCAGTACTTC	CASSTMTGGFETQYF
TRBV29-1	-	few	TRBJ1-2	TGCAGCGTTGTCTCCGGGACAAGGATTCAGGGCTACACCTTC	CSVVSGTRIQGYTF
TRBV5-1	-	-	TRBJ2-2	TGCGCCAGCACTAGTACTTCGAACACCGGGGAGCTGTTTTTT	CASTSTSNTGELFF
TRBV30	TRBD1	-	TRBJ1-5	TGTGCCTGGAGCGCCGGGACAGGGGGCGGTCAGCCCCAGCATTTT	CAWSAGTGGGQPQHF
TRBV6-1	TRBD1	-	TRBJ2-3	TGTGCCAGCAGTGGTGGACAGGTAGATGCAGATACGCAGTATTTT	CASSGGQVDADTQYF
TRBV5-6	-	few	TRBJ2-5	TGTGCCAGCAGCTTGCGGATCGTACCTCAAGAGACCCAGTACTTC	CASSLRIVPQETQYF
TRBV4-1	-	few	TRBJ2-3	TGCGCCAGCAGCCAACTTACCGGCCCCGCGGGTACGCAGTATTTT	CASSQLTGPAGTQYF
TRBV11-2	-	-	TRBJ1-5	TGTGCCAGCAGGCCCTACCGGACAGACCGCGAGCCCCAGCATTTT	CASRPYRTDREPQHF
TRBV4-1	-	-	TRBJ1-1	TGCGCCAGCAGCGACCGAGAGGTCTTGAACACTGAAGCTTTCTTT	CASSDREVLNTEAFF
TRBV12-5	TRBD2	-	TRBJ2-3	TGTGCTAGTGGTTTGGGCGGGAGGAGTACAGATACGCAGTATTTT	CASGLGGRSTDTQYF
TRBV7-6	-	-	TRBJ1-2	TGTGCCAGCAGCTTAAGTATGTCCGGGGCGCGGATCACCTTC	CASSLSMSGARITF
TRBV7-6	-	few	TRBJ1-1	TGTGCCAGCAGACAGTTGAACACTGAAGCTTTCTTT	CASRQLNTEAFF
TRBV30	TRBD1	few	TRBJ1-1	TGTGCCTGGAGTCTGGGACAGGGATCGAACACTGAAGCTTTCTTT	CAWSLGQGSNTEAFF
TRBV5-1	-	-	TRBJ2-3	TGCGCCAGCAGCTTGGCCCTACGTAGCACAGATACGCAGTATTTT	CASSLALRSTDTQYF
TRBV18	TRBD1	-	TRBJ1-1	TGTGCCAGCTCACCACCTGGACAGGGAATGAACACTGAAGCTTTCTTT	CASSPPGQGMNTEAFF
TRBV5-1	-	-	TRBJ2-5	TGCGCCAGCAGCCCCCAACTAGAGAGAGAGACCCAGTACTTC	CASSPQLERETQYF
TRBV5-1	TRBD2	few	TRBJ2-5	TGCGCCAGCAGCTTGGAAGCTAGCGGGGGAGGGAAGACCCAGTACTTC	CASSLEASGGGKTQYF
TRBV27	-	-	TRBJ1-5	TGTGCCAGCATAATAGGCAATCAGCCCCAGCATTTT	CASIIGNQPQHF
TRBV7-7	-	few	TRBJ2-5	TGTGCTAGCAGCCACAGAGGAGACTTTGGCGCTAGGGGGGAGACCCAGTACTTC	CASSHRGDFGARGETQYF